These T cell receptor beta chains were read from a single sample in a study of T cells in Graves' hyperthyroidism and ophthalmopathy. TCRdb passed the multiplex PCR reads through MiXCR, listing each CDR3 protein once. The data show around 440,000 distinct CDR3 sequences, with 15% to 19% seen just once and 13% to 15% held by the top ten. Sequenced sample: blood. The receptors were sampled from a woman aged 18-30 years with Graves' hyperthyroidism. Each CDR3 is given with its conserved first and last residue. The order of the fields is CDR3 DNA, CDR3 protein, J gene, D gene, V gene, clone size. A D gene is named only where the DNA matches it firmly. Not all rows give a size; the values are once, few, many and, for expanded clones, a class.

DNA: TGTGCCAGCTCACCTACGACAGGGCATTCGAACACTGAAGCTTTCTTT
CDR3: CASSPTTGHSNTEAFF
J: TRBJ1-1
D: TRBD1
V: TRBV18
size: many

DNA: TGTGCCAGCAGCTTGCTGGACAGGGATGGCTACACCTTC
CDR3: CASSLLDRDGYTF
J: TRBJ1-2
D: TRBD1
V: TRBV11-1
size: .

DNA: TGTGCCAGCAGCGTCGAGGACATTAGCTCCTACGAGCAGTACTTC
CDR3: CASSVEDISSYEQYF
J: TRBJ2-7
D: .
V: TRBV5-5
size: many

DNA: TGTGCCAGCAGCTTGGGAATTAGCGGGAGGGCCGTTCGGGGAGATACGCAGTATTTT
CDR3: CASSLGISGRAVRGDTQYF
J: TRBJ2-3
D: TRBD2
V: TRBV5-6
size: .

DNA: TGTGCCACATGCCCCGGACTAGCGGGAGTAAAGGCGAACACCGGGGAGCTGTTTTTT
CDR3: CATCPGLAGVKANTGELFF
J: TRBJ2-2
D: TRBD2
V: TRBV24-1
size: few

DNA: TGTGCCACCAGAGCGGGGACTAGCACAGATACGCAGTATTTT
CDR3: CATRAGTSTDTQYF
J: TRBJ2-3
D: TRBD2
V: TRBV2
size: .

DNA: TGTGCCAGTGGATTAGGGGGCTCTTCAGTCTCCGAGGGCTACACCTTC
CDR3: CASGLGGSSVSEGYTF
J: TRBJ1-2
D: TRBD1
V: TRBV2
size: many

DNA: TGTGCCACCCAGGGACTCCCTTCCGATGAGCAGTTCTTC
CDR3: CATQGLPSDEQFF
J: TRBJ2-1
D: .
V: TRBV24-1
size: few

DNA: TGCGCCAGCAGCTTGTTTGCTCAGGAGATCTCCTACGAGCAGTACTTC
CDR3: CASSLFAQEISYEQYF
J: TRBJ2-7
D: .
V: TRBV5-1
size: .

DNA: TGCGCCAGCAGTGAGGGATCGGGAGGGAAGGACGAGCAGTACTTC
CDR3: CASSEGSGGKDEQYF
J: TRBJ2-7
D: TRBD2
V: TRBV10-2
size: many

DNA: TGCGCCAGCAGCCTTACAGGGGGCCTAGTTAACTACGAGCAGTACTTC
CDR3: CASSLTGGLVNYEQYF
J: TRBJ2-7
D: TRBD1
V: TRBV5-1
size: .

DNA: TGCAGTGCTAGAGAACTAGCGGGACGAAATGAGCAGTTCTTC
CDR3: CSARELAGRNEQFF
J: TRBJ2-1
D: TRBD2
V: TRBV20-1
size: .

DNA: TGCAGTGCTACCGGGACAGGGGACCCCGGGGAGCTGTTTTTT
CDR3: CSATGTGDPGELFF
J: TRBJ2-2
D: TRBD1
V: TRBV20-1
size: .

DNA: TGTGCCAGCAACTTTGTAGGCAATGAGCAGTTCTTC
CDR3: CASNFVGNEQFF
J: TRBJ2-1
D: .
V: TRBV7-9
size: few

DNA: TGTGCCAGCAGTGCGGGGGTAGCGGGCCCAATCCCCTACGAGCAGTACTTC
CDR3: CASSAGVAGPIPYEQYF
J: TRBJ2-7
D: TRBD2
V: TRBV6-1
size: many

DNA: TGCAGCGTCGTATCCGTGGCAGTCGGGCGGACCTACAATGAGCAGTTCTTC
CDR3: CSVVSVAVGRTYNEQFF
J: TRBJ2-1
D: .
V: TRBV29-1
size: .

DNA: TGCGCCAGCAGCTTGGAAGGCAGCATCATGGGTACGCAGTATTTT
CDR3: CASSLEGSIMGTQYF
J: TRBJ2-3
D: .
V: TRBV5-1
size: many

DNA: TGTGCCAGCAGGGTCTCAGGATTGACGTCCCGATCTCTCGCTGAAGCTTTCTTT
CDR3: CASRVSGLTSRSLAEAFF
J: TRBJ1-1
D: .
V: TRBV6-2/TRBV6-3
size: many

DNA: TGTGCCAGCAGTGGGGCCAGCGGGAGGGATGAGCAGTTCTTC
CDR3: CASSGASGRDEQFF
J: TRBJ2-1
D: TRBD2
V: TRBV2
size: many

DNA: TGTGCCAGCAGTGCGGCCCAGCGGCGGGGTCCAGATACGCAGTATTTT
CDR3: CASSAAQRRGPDTQYF
J: TRBJ2-3
D: .
V: TRBV28
size: many

DNA: TGTGCCAGCAGCTTCACAGGAAACACCATATATTTT
CDR3: CASSFTGNTIYF
J: TRBJ1-3
D: .
V: TRBV5-6
size: many

DNA: TGCAGTGCTAGAGATCTGCGGGGGTACACAGATACGCAGTATTTT
CDR3: CSARDLRGYTDTQYF
J: TRBJ2-3
D: TRBD2
V: TRBV20-1
size: many

DNA: TGTGCCAGCAGTTACTCGATAGACATGGCCAACGACGAGCAGTACTTC
CDR3: CASSYSIDMANDEQYF
J: TRBJ2-7
D: .
V: TRBV6-2/TRBV6-3
size: many

DNA: TGTGCCAGCAGTTACTCAGGGACTTCACCCCTCCACTTT
CDR3: CASSYSGTSPLHF
J: TRBJ1-6
D: .
V: TRBV6-2/TRBV6-3
size: few

DNA: TGTGCCAGCAGTTTTCTGGGGATCCCCCTCCCGGAGACCCAGTACTTC
CDR3: CASSFLGIPLPETQYF
J: TRBJ2-5
D: .
V: TRBV12-3/TRBV12-4
size: many

DNA: TGCGCCAGCACGAGGGGCACTAGCGGGGGCTACAATGAGCAGTTCTTC
CDR3: CASTRGTSGGYNEQFF
J: TRBJ2-1
D: TRBD2
V: TRBV10-2
size: .

DNA: TGCAGCGTTCACGGATCCGGGGGCCCCTACGAGCAGTACTTC
CDR3: CSVHGSGGPYEQYF
J: TRBJ2-7
D: .
V: TRBV29-1
size: many

DNA: TGTGCCAGCAGTTACTGGGGCAATCAGCCCCAGCATTTT
CDR3: CASSYWGNQPQHF
J: TRBJ1-5
D: .
V: TRBV6-2/TRBV6-3
size: many

DNA: TGTGCCAGCACTATCCAAGGGGGGACTGAAGCTTTCTTT
CDR3: CASTIQGGTEAFF
J: TRBJ1-1
D: .
V: TRBV7-9
size: .

DNA: TGTGCCATCAGTGACGTGGACCGCCTCAACTATGGCTACACCTTC
CDR3: CAISDVDRLNYGYTF
J: TRBJ1-2
D: .
V: TRBV10-3
size: many

DNA: TGTGCCAGCAGCCTCCTGACTACCACCGGGGAGCTGTTTTTT
CDR3: CASSLLTTTGELFF
J: TRBJ2-2
D: .
V: TRBV3-1
size: many

DNA: TGTGCCAGCAGTACCGGTGACGCTGGGGCCAACGTCCTGACTTTC
CDR3: CASSTGDAGANVLTF
J: TRBJ2-6
D: .
V: TRBV6-2/TRBV6-3
size: few

DNA: TGTGCCAGCAGTTGGAACATTCAGTACTTC
CDR3: CASSWNIQYF
J: TRBJ2-4
D: .
V: TRBV28
size: many

DNA: TGCGCCAGCAGCTTAGGGACAACTAGCTACACAGATACGCAGTATTTT
CDR3: CASSLGTTSYTDTQYF
J: TRBJ2-3
D: .
V: TRBV5-1
size: few

DNA: TGTGCCAGCAGCCAATGGTCAGCATCCACCTACGAGCAGTACTTC
CDR3: CASSQWSASTYEQYF
J: TRBJ2-7
D: .
V: TRBV14
size: few